This TCR beta chain stems from a study of shared clonotypes between healthy human individuals. Study-level background: Donor composition was a couple of women and three men, aged 18 to 49. Study observations and caveats: Represented genetic and exposure-history diversity was restricted by having few donors. Generation of non-shared clonotypes was less probable than generation of clonotypes shared by all four donors.

The CDR3 runs to 16 residues. V shed 4 bases, J shed 5 bases, and the junction held 12 bases outside the gene matches. CDR1 is SEHNR and CDR2 is FQNEAQ in the germline V gene (reference sequence). CD45RO negativity and positive selection for CCR7 defined naive CD8 cells, a population that excluded terminally differentiated effector memory CD45RA+ cells. As concerns this clone: What it recognizes is unknown.

Using around 200 ng DNA, about 30,000 T cell genomes, the sorted-subset replicate PCRs were run. Profiling relied on immunoSEQ multiplex PCR, and the TCRdb table lists in-frame clones only, not all of them. Of fewer than 1 million clones in the sample, 95% to 97% were seen once. Sample: naive CD8+ T cells sorted from blood. The chain carries TRBV7-9 and TRBJ1-2; 8 nucleotides match TRBD1. The TCR was taken from a man aged 25-40 years in good health. The CDR3 reads CASSSYTGGARYGYTF. The CDR3 DNA reads as TGTGCCAGCAGCTCATACACAGGGGGGGCACGTTATGGCTACACCTTC.